This entry features one T cell receptor beta chain sequence. This clone is a singleton in its sample. Its antigen specificity is not known. It has no much larger one-base neighbor in the sample; base qualities were not kept. Here V drops 6 bases and J drops 6 bases, and the junction holds 7 bases not matched to any gene. The germline V gene yields MRHNA for CDR1 and SNTAGT for CDR2. From the cysteine up to the phenylalanine, the CDR3 has a length of 13 residues. Only the CDR3 region is kept as DNA, spanning 39 bases read in frame from base 1. This record belongs to a study of T cell changes during pregnancy in multiple sclerosis (dated by TCRdb to between 2018 and 2020). The study in broad terms: The study examined how the T cell repertoire changed over the course of pregnancy in women with multiple sclerosis.

The library relied on the immunoSEQ multiplex PCR assay. Held by TCRdb, this immuneACCESS table contains in-frame sequences only and omits some clones. Under half of the omission traces to an unresolved V gene where checked; the cause of the rest is unknown. Recorded for this sample are 60,000 or so clones; roughly nine tenths of them occurred a single time. The ten largest clones represent about 0.88% of the sample. This clonotype was obtained from a female donor with multiple sclerosis, enrolled in a pregnancy study. This specimen consisted of peripheral blood, obtained before pregnancy. The rearranged segments are TRBV6-4 and TRBJ2-7, and 8 bases in between align with TRBD1. The CDR3 reads as follows: CASRRRQGPEQYF. The bases are TGTGCCAGCAGGAGGCGACAGGGGCCCGAGCAGTACTTC.